The present T cell receptor (beta chain) was sequenced within a study of blood T cell repertoires in COVID-19. Overall study context: The cDNA or gDNA used as material had been derived from T cells, B-cell-depleted T cells, or PBMCs.

As originally analysed: Nucleated cell number was recorded as an estimate derived from reference gene primer amplification. Sequenced by immunoSEQ multiplex PCR; TCRdb stores in-frame clones only, minus some. V, J and clone size derive from that table, while D and trimming were established from the DNA sequence. The sample lists roughly 230,000 clones, over 75% occurring once. This clone has only one observation. Specimen: peripheral blood. The origin of this receptor is a woman older than 75 with acute or convalescent COVID-19.

This chain's CDR3 is CASSPSGAGPNSPLHF. The CDR3 region has the DNA TGTGCCAGCAGCCCCTCGGGCGCAGGGCCCAATTCACCCCTCCACTTT. The chain joins TRBV7-9 to TRBJ1-6; D is perhaps TRBD1 (5 bases). The V end was cut by 5 bases, the J end by 7 bases, with 18 bases between. Germline lookup yields CDR1 SEHNR and CDR2 FQNEAQ (reference sequence). This CDR3 is 16 amino acids long.